A single sample is the source of the 27 T cell receptor beta chains below, sequenced in a study of shared clonotypes between healthy human individuals. Produced via immunoSEQ multiplex PCR; TCRdb's table is partial and in-frame only. The sample yields over a million clones, more than 75% seen once. Input material: memory CD4+ T cells from PBMCs. Subset noted: CD45RA-negative fraction. The receptors derive from a man between 18 and 35 years old in good health. Some clones in this sample may be carry-over from other donors' samples.

The V gene is TRBV6-1, the J gene TRBJ2-3, with 12 bases that match TRBD2. Germline lookup yields CDR1 MNHNS and CDR2 SASEGT. Trimming at V came to 1 base and at J to 4 bases, leaving 9 bases not matched to a gene. This CDR3 has 18 amino acids. Here the CDR3 DNA reads TGTGCCAGCAGTGAAGAGCGACTAGCGGGAGTAGGCGCAGATACGCAGTATTTT. Its protein is CASSEERLAGVGADTQYF.

This clone occurred many times. The chain combines TRBV19 with TRBJ2-7; D is undetermined. From germline, CDR1 is LNHDA and CDR2 SQIVND (reference sequence). Trimming took off 3 bases at V and 3 bases at J, with 9 bases between the two ends. The CDR3 spans 13 residues. For the CDR3, the DNA is TGTGCCAGTAGTATCGGGTACCACTACGAGCAGTACTTC. It is translated as CASSIGYHYEQYF.

The rearrangement uses TRBV29-1 and TRBJ2-3; tentative D call: TRBD2 (6 bases). Germline values: CDR1 SQVTM, CDR2 ANQGSEA. This CDR3 spans 17 amino acids. Trimming removed 0 bases at V and 4 bases at J, with 20 bases between. The CDR3 reads CSVEDLSSEGEPDTQYF. In DNA form, the CDR3 reads TGCAGCGTTGAAGACCTGTCTTCGGAGGGCGAACCAGATACGCAGTATTTT.

The table lists this clone with a count of one. This chain links TRBV7-2 with TRBJ2-7; D is uncertain. The germline V and J ends were trimmed by 4 bases and 3 bases, with 10 bases remaining between them. There are 13 residues in the CDR3. CDR1 and CDR2 from the germline V gene are SGHTA and FQGNSA. The CDR3 loop reads CASSSGPSYEQYF. Written as DNA, the CDR3 is TGTGCCAGCAGCTCCGGACCGAGCTACGAGCAGTACTTC.

J is TRBJ1-1 and V is TRBV5-4; D is unresolved. Deletions cut 0 bases from V and 7 bases from J, with 7 bases between. The CDR3 sequence is 12 residues long. In germline, CDR1 is SGHNT, CDR2 YYREEE (reference sequence). CDR3 residues: CASSLVKGEAFF. The CDR3 DNA reads as TGTGCCAGCAGCTTGGTCAAGGGTGAAGCTTTCTTT. The whole variable domain, remainder taken from reference TRBV5-4 and TRBJ1-1, is ETGVTQSPTHLIKTRGQQVTLRCSSQSGHNTVSWYQQALGQGPQFIFQYYREEENGRGNFPPRFSGLQFPNYSSELNVNALELDDSALYLCASSLVKGEAFFGQGTRLTVV.

The V gene is TRBV28, the J gene TRBJ1-1; D remains ambiguous. Between the trimmed V and J ends, which lost 5 bases and 0 bases, there was a span of 19 bases. Germline lookup yields CDR1 MDHEN and CDR2 SYDVKM. CDR3 length: 17 amino acids. CDR3 sequence: CASSDPRAAAMNTEAFF. The CDR3, as DNA: TGTGCCAGCAGTGACCCACGGGCAGCTGCCATGAACACTGAAGCTTTCTTT.

In nucleotides, the CDR3 is TGTGCCAGCTCACCACGCTCGGGACTAGCGGGAGGCGGGAGAGATACGCAGTATTTT. It translates to CASSPRSGLAGGGRDTQYF. The rearrangement uses TRBV18 and TRBJ2-3; 15 positions agree with TRBD2. V was pared by 1 base and J by 5 bases, with 10 bases of the junction left unmatched. Germline CDR1 KGHSH, CDR2 LQKENI. The CDR3 extends over 19 amino acids. The full variable domain, rest sourced from reference TRBV18 and TRBJ2-3, is NAGVMQNPRHLVRRRGQEARLRCSPMKGHSHVYWYRQLPEEGLKFMVYLQKENIIDESGMPKERFSAEFPKEGPSILRIQQVVRGDSAAYFCASSPRSGLAGGGRDTQYFGPGTRLTVL.

The rearrangement joins TRBV28 to TRBJ2-7; D is ambiguous. The CDR3 has 14 residues. Germline V gene lookup returns CDR1 MDHEN and CDR2 SYDVKM. Trimming took 6 bases from V and 6 from J, leaving 18 bases between them. This chain's CDR3 is CASRSGAQSGEQYF. CDR3 DNA: TGTGCCAGCAGATCTGGCGCACAATCGGGCGAGCAGTACTTC.

This chain joins TRBV11-3 and TRBJ2-4; D tentatively reads TRBD1 or TRBD2 (5 bases each). This CDR3 has 14 amino acids. Germline loops: CDR1 SGHNT, CDR2 YENEEA. Trimming took 3 bases from V and 1 from J, leaving 7 bases between them. In nucleotides, the CDR3 is TGTGCCAGCAGCTTGGGGGATGCCAAAAACATTCAGTACTTC. Residues: CASSLGDAKNIQYF.

The sample holds a few counts of this clone. The chain recombines TRBV6-5 with TRBJ1-5; D might be TRBD1 (5 bases). The germline gives CDR1 MNHEY, CDR2 SVGAGI. The CDR3 totals 13 residues. V lost 5 bases to trimming and J lost 4 bases, with 9 bases between them. CDR3 coding DNA: TGTGCCAGCAGTAGATCAGGGAATCAGCCCCAGCATTTT. Encoded protein: CASSRSGNQPQHF.

This clone was seen a single time. The chain combines TRBV5-4 with TRBJ2-3; D is unclear. V was shortened by 4 bases and J by 3 bases, with 9 bases between the two germline ends. The CDR3 loop spans 13 amino acids. CDR1 and CDR2 (germline): SGHNT, YYREEE (reference sequence). The chain's CDR3 is CASSRGGTDTQYF. Written as DNA, the CDR3 is TGTGCCAGCAGCCGTGGTGGGACAGATACGCAGTATTTT.

The chain joins TRBV7-8 to TRBJ2-7; 10 bases line up with TRBD2. Per the germline V gene, CDR1 is SGHVS and CDR2 is FQNEAQ. V lost 6 bases, J lost 3 bases, and 8 bases stayed unmatched. The CDR3 loop spans 15 amino acids. The CDR3 DNA follows: TGTGCCAGCAGGGCCGGGACTAGCGTTTTCTACGAGCAGTACTTC. It specifies CASRAGTSVFYEQYF.

This clone was counted many times. The rearrangement joins TRBV6-5 to TRBJ2-1; the D call may be TRBD1 or TRBD2 (5 bases each). This CDR3 region has 14 residues. V lost 4 bases to trimming and J lost 5 bases, with 12 bases between them. Germline CDR1 and CDR2: MNHEY and SVGAGI. This CDR3 is CASSFRQGHNEQFF. CDR3 DNA: TGTGCCAGCAGTTTTAGGCAGGGACACAATGAGCAGTTCTTC.

A remark on this clone: With a far larger clone one base away, a read error is the likely cause. In the same sample, other DNA sequences code for this CDR3. The chain combines TRBV25-1 with TRBJ1-3; the D gene is possibly TRBD1 (5 bases). From germline, CDR1 is MGHDK and CDR2 SYGVNS. The CDR3 length is 12 residues. This CDR3 is CAAGPGKGTIYF. The CDR3 nucleotides are TGTGCGGCGGGACCGGGGAAGGGTACCATATATTTT.

V and J are TRBV4-1 and TRBJ2-5; D is unresolved. The CDR3 is 14 amino acids. The V end lost 1 base, the J end lost 3 bases, and 9 bases lay between the germline ends. The V gene's germline CDR1 is MGHRA and CDR2 YSYEKL. Here the CDR3 reads CASSQGYREETQYF. The CDR3 coding sequence is TGCGCCAGCAGCCAAGGTTACAGAGAAGAGACCCAGTACTTC.

The chain couples TRBV5-6 to TRBJ2-7, with no clear D. The germline CDR1 and CDR2 sequences are SGHDT and YYEEEE. V lost 2 bases and J lost 2, with 17 bases in between. The CDR3 consists of 16 residues. CDR3 bases: TGTGCCAGCAGCTTAGTCGGTGGCCCCTCCCCCTACGAGCAGTACTTC. Its protein product is CASSLVGGPSPYEQYF.

This chain connects TRBV2 to TRBJ1-2; no definite D call. This CDR3 is built from 12 residues. Per the germline V gene, CDR1 is SNHLY and CDR2 is FYNNEI. V was pared by 6 bases and J by 1 base, with 6 bases between. CDR3 region: CASRDVNYGYTF. In nucleotides, the CDR3 is TGTGCCAGCAGGGACGTTAACTATGGCTACACCTTC.

The chain couples TRBV6-5 to TRBJ1-4; D not certain. V lost 5 bases, J lost 8 bases, and 15 bases lay in between. Germline CDR1 is MNHEY and CDR2 is SVGAGI. This CDR3 contains 14 residues. The CDR3: CASSPTEGHEKLFF. The CDR3 DNA reads TGTGCCAGCAGTCCGACTGAAGGTCACGAAAAACTGTTTTTT.

This clone was observed a few times. V gene TRBV6-6 combines with J gene TRBJ1-2, with TRBD1 identical over 8 bases. The CDR3 runs to 15 residues. CDR1 and CDR2 (germline): MNHNY, SVGAGI (reference sequence). J gave up 3 bases and V 6 bases, and 9 bases lay outside the gene matches. CDR3 sequence (DNA): TGTGCCAGCAGCCTCTCTCAGACAGGGGACTATGGCTACACCTTC. Translating gives CASSLSQTGDYGYTF.

The gene calls are TRBV2 and TRBJ1-1; weak D call: TRBD1 (6 bases). V was pared by 1 base and J by 8 bases, with 14 bases between. The CDR3 totals 14 residues. Germline V gene sequence: CDR1 SNHLY, CDR2 FYNNEI. The CDR3 DNA follows: TGTGCCAGCAGTGAAGGTCAATGGGGGCTAGAAGCTTTCTTT. It is translated as CASSEGQWGLEAFF.

This rearrangement joins TRBV30 to TRBJ2-3; 11 bases match TRBD2. The germline V gene encodes CDR1 GTSNPN and CDR2 SVGIG (reference sequence). This CDR3 is 14 amino acids long. With V trimmed by 8 bases and J by 8 bases, 12 bases remained unmatched. The CDR3 sequence: CAQKVAGGPGTQYF. Written as DNA, the CDR3 is TGTGCCCAAAAGGTAGCGGGAGGGCCTGGTACGCAGTATTTT.

The rearrangement links TRBV5-1 to TRBJ1-3; D ambiguous. This CDR3 is 15 amino acids long. V was shortened by 4 bases and J by 0 bases, with 11 bases between the two germline ends. CDR1 is SGHRS, CDR2 YFSETQ, per germline. In DNA, the CDR3 is TGCGCCAGCAGCGAGAGGGAGCTCTCTGGAAACACCATATATTTT. Translation gives CASSERELSGNTIYF.

CDR3 bases: TGTGCCAGCAGCCGTGGGGCGCGGGAGACCCAGTACTTC. The encoded protein is CASSRGARETQYF. V usage is TRBV14 and J usage is TRBJ2-5, with a tentative D call TRBD1 (5 bases). The CDR3 contains 13 residues. V was shortened by 4 bases and J by 5 bases, with 11 bases between the two germline ends. Germline V lookup: CDR1 SGHDN, CDR2 FVKESK.

This clone was recorded only once. This chain connects TRBV2 to TRBJ2-7, with D unclear. Germline V lookup: CDR1 SNHLY, CDR2 FYNNEI. The CDR3 is 12 amino acids. V was clipped by 6 bases and J by 2 bases, with 8 bases between them. As DNA, the CDR3 is TGTGCCAGCAGAGAACGAGCCTACGAGCAGTACTTC. This sequence encodes CASRERAYEQYF.

This clone has a handful of counts. The chain combines TRBV10-3 with TRBJ2-5; D not certain. V was pared by 8 bases and J by 0 bases, with 4 bases between. The CDR3 runs 11 residues. The germline CDR1 and CDR2 sequences are ENHRY and SYGVKD. The CDR3, as DNA: TGTGCCATCCGGAACCAAGAGACCCAGTACTTC. It encodes CAIRNQETQYF.

The chain is built from TRBV5-4 and TRBJ2-1; D gene unclear. Looked up from germline, CDR1 is SGHNT and CDR2 is YYREEE (reference sequence). Trimming removed 1 base from V and 5 bases from J, with 7 bases in between. This CDR3 has 13 amino acids. The CDR3, as DNA: TGTGCCAGCAGCTTGACGGGTAACAATGAGCAGTTCTTC. This gives the protein CASSLTGNNEQFF.

A few counts support this clone. V gene TRBV4-1 combines with J gene TRBJ1-1; a possible D gene is TRBD1 (6 bases). This CDR3 is built from 16 residues. Trimming took off 5 bases at V and 3 bases at J, with 19 bases between the two ends. Germline CDR1 reads MGHRA; CDR2 reads YSYEKL. Here the CDR3 DNA reads TGCGCCAGCAGCAACCACCCGGGGGGCCTGGACACTGAAGCTTTCTTT. Residues: CASSNHPGGLDTEAFF.